Below are 9 T cell receptor beta chains sequenced from a single sample in a study of graft-versus-host responses after intestinal transplantation. Their antigens remain unidentified. Profiled with immunoSEQ multiplex PCR; TCRdb holds only in-frame clones, not every one. The table records 81,000 or so clones, about 93% of them present only once. This specimen was unstimulated CD8+ T cells sorted from spleen or lymph node cells, taken before transplant. The receptors derive from a human donor who was the organ donor for an intestinal transplant.

This rearrangement joins TRBV19 to TRBJ1-5, with 7 bases identical to TRBD1. The CDR3 is made up of 16 amino acids. The germline CDR1 and CDR2 sequences are LNHDA and SQIVND (reference sequence). Trimming cost V 5 bases and J 4 bases; bases outside gene matches: 11. CDR3 sequence reads: CASSPSVEGANQPQHF. CDR3 nucleotide sequence: TGTGCCAGTAGTCCCTCGGTTGAGGGGGCAAATCAGCCCCAGCATTTT.

The V gene is TRBV19, the J gene TRBJ2-1; 12 bases are shared with TRBD2. Germline CDR1 LNHDA, CDR2 SQIVND (reference sequence). J lost 2 bases, V lost 6 bases, and 11 bases had no gene match. The CDR3 is 18 residues long. DNA of the CDR3: TGTGCCAGTAGGCACCCCTCGGGACTAGCGGGCCCCTACAATGAGCAGTTCTTC. Its protein product is CASRHPSGLAGPYNEQFF.

The sample holds a few counts of this clone. This chain uses TRBV6-5 with TRBJ2-7; 8 bases align to TRBD1. The CDR3 extends over 12 amino acids. V trimming: 8 bases; J trimming: 3 bases; junction bases outside the gene matches: 3. Germline V gene data show CDR1 as MNHEY and CDR2 as SVGAGI. This CDR3 reads CASGDRGYEQYF. CDR3 DNA: TGTGCCAGCGGAGACAGGGGCTACGAGCAGTACTTC.

The V and J genes are TRBV27 and TRBJ1-1, with D perhaps TRBD1 (6 bases). V was cut by 7 bases and J by 3 bases, with 15 bases left in between. Germline V gives CDR1 MNHEY, CDR2 SMNVEV (reference sequence). There are 14 residues in the CDR3. The CDR3 reads CASTLGGADTEAFF. In DNA form, the CDR3 reads TGTGCCAGCACCCTGGGGGGGGCAGACACTGAAGCTTTCTTT.

The J gene is TRBJ2-7, the V gene TRBV7-8; D remains ambiguous. This CDR3 comprises 14 residues. V gave up 3 bases and J gave up 0 bases, with 9 bases separating them. The germline V gene has CDR1 SGHVS and CDR2 FQNEAQ. Here the CDR3 reads CASSFEASSYEQYF. CDR3 nucleotide sequence: TGTGCCAGCAGCTTCGAGGCCAGCTCCTACGAGCAGTACTTC.

The V gene is TRBV9, the J gene TRBJ2-1, with 11 bases that match TRBD2. Unmatched junction bases numbered 8, after V lost 3 bases and J lost 3 bases. This CDR3 comprises 17 residues. Germline values: CDR1 SGDLS, CDR2 YYNGEE. CDR3 nucleotides: TGTGCCAGCAGCGGTAGCGGGAGGGCCCTTCTCTACAATGAGCAGTTCTTC. It codes for CASSGSGRALLYNEQFF.

This sequence joins TRBV5-6 and TRBJ2-7; tentatively, D is TRBD1 (6 bases). This CDR3 has 15 residues. Germline-derived CDR1 and CDR2 are SGHDT and YYEEEE. Trimming removed 0 bases from V and 5 bases from J, with 15 bases in between. For the CDR3, the DNA is TGTGCCAGCAGCTTGGGACCCGCAGGGGTCCACGAGCAGTACTTC. It yields the protein CASSLGPAGVHEQYF. Full variable domain (remainder filled in from reference TRBV5-6 and TRBJ2-7): DAGVTQSPTHLIKTRGQQVTLRCSPKSGHDTVSWYQQALGQGPQFIFQYYEEEERQRGNFPDRFSGHQFPNYSSELNVNALLLGDSALYLCASSLGPAGVHEQYFGPGTRLTVT.

This sequence joins TRBV28 and TRBJ2-3; 9 bases line up with TRBD2. The CDR3 extends over 11 amino acids. Trimming removed 6 bases from V and 14 bases from J; junction bases left unmatched: 6. Germline loops: CDR1 MDHEN, CDR2 SYDVKM. CDR3 nucleotide sequence: TGTGCCAGCAGCCCCGGGACTAGCTTGTATTTT. Protein sequence: CASSPGTSLYF.

The chain combines TRBV28 with TRBJ1-3; a possible D gene is TRBD1 (5 bases). Germline V gene sequence: CDR1 MDHEN, CDR2 SYDVKM. V was shortened by 5 bases and J by 4 bases, with 18 bases between the two germline ends. This CDR3 has 16 amino acids. For the CDR3, the DNA is TGTGCCAGCAGTCACCGGGACTACCTTGCGGGAAACACCATATATTTT. Amino acids: CASSHRDYLAGNTIYF.